This entry concerns a single T cell receptor (beta chain). The controls, all healthy donors, were matched for age and sex. These data belong to a study of CD8 T cells in Susac syndrome. Roughly 0.5 to 1 ug RNA was reverse transcribed with random hexamers. TCRdb called the immunoSEQ multiplex PCR reads again in MiXCR, with one record for every CDR3 protein. The profile shows about 120,000 distinct CDR3 sequences, about 90% of them singletons. Germline CDR1 reads SQVTM; CDR2 reads ANQGSEA. Trimming stripped 2 bases from V and 5 bases from J, with 9 bases between. The CDR3 length is 12 residues. The receptor comes from a human donor in good health. V usage is TRBV29-1 and J usage is TRBJ1-1, with D possibly TRBD1 on 6 matching bases. Sequences were obtained from CD8+ T cells from PBMCs. CDR3: CSVETGPTEAFF. The CDR3 bases are TGCAGCGTTGAAACAGGGCCAACTGAAGCTTTCTTT.